Following are 5 T cell receptor beta chains from one sample sequenced in a study of shared clonotypes between healthy human individuals. The table came from immunoSEQ multiplex PCR; TCRdb's copy has only in-frame clones and leaves some out. In the table there are around 500,000 clones, roughly 77% of which are singletons. The sample comprised PBMCs. These receptors originate from a woman between 40 and 50 years old in good health. Some clones in this sample may be carry-over from other donors' samples.

Here the CDR3 reads CASSSPGGATDTQYF. In DNA form, the CDR3 reads TGTGCCAGCAGCTCCCCCGGGGGTGCCACAGATACGCAGTATTTT. The J gene is TRBJ2-3, the V gene TRBV7-3; TRBD2 is a possible D gene (6 bases). The V and J ends lost 4 bases and 2 bases respectively, with 13 bases between them. CDR1 and CDR2 from the germline V gene are SGHTA and FQGTGA. The CDR3 is made up of 15 amino acids.

This clone occurred a few times. CDR3 in amino acids: CASSLGLDGIGEQFF. As DNA, the CDR3 is TGCGCCAGCAGCTTGGGACTAGACGGCATTGGCGAGCAGTTCTTC. V and J are TRBV5-1 and TRBJ2-1; the D gene is possibly TRBD2 (6 bases). Trimming removed 0 bases from V and 10 bases from J, with 17 bases in between. CDR3 length: 15 residues. Germline loops: CDR1 SGHRS, CDR2 YFSETQ.

The chain combines TRBV5-8 with TRBJ1-1, with D tentatively TRBD1 (5 bases). The germline V and J ends were trimmed by 6 bases and 5 bases, with 17 bases remaining between them. The CDR3 has 14 residues. Germline assignment: CDR1 SGHTS and CDR2 YDEGEE. The CDR3 here is CASISRVAKTEAFF. The CDR3 nucleotides read TGTGCCAGCATCAGCAGGGTGGCGAAGACTGAAGCTTTCTTT.

The sample holds a few counts of this clone. The rearrangement joins TRBV2 to TRBJ2-3, with TRBD2 matching 7 bases. Germline CDR1 and CDR2: SNHLY and FYNNEI. Trimming removed 8 bases from V and 1 base from J; junction bases left unmatched: 12. The CDR3 extends over 16 amino acids. Here the CDR3 DNA reads TGTGCCAGCGAATCAGGCGGGAGTAGAGGCACAGATACGCAGTATTTT. Translating gives CASESGGSRGTDTQYF.

The chain employs TRBV21-1 and TRBJ2-7; the table gives TRBD1 as D, unverified against the DNA. TRBV21-1 is a recognized pseudogene. This CDR3 spans 15 amino acids. In DNA, the CDR3 is TGTGCCAGCAGCCCCCAAGGCAGGGGGCCCTACGAGCAGTACTTC. The encoded protein is CASSPQGRGPYEQYF.